These 30 T cell receptor beta chains originate from one sample sequenced in a study of blood T cell repertoires in COVID-19. Assay: immunoSEQ multiplex PCR; the TCRdb copy retains only in-frame clones and omits some. Of 200,000 to 250,000 clones listed, approximately 84% are singletons. Input material: PBMCs or T cells enriched from blood (not recorded which). Every receptor here comes from a man aged 55 to 70 who had recovered from COVID-19.

This clone has only one observation. Other DNA sequences in this sample translate to the same CDR3. The chain uses TRBV5-1 and TRBJ2-2; 10 nucleotides match TRBD2. This CDR3 is 15 amino acids long. Unmatched junction bases numbered 2, after V lost 5 bases and J lost 1 base. Germline V CDR1 and CDR2: SGHRS, YFSETQ. The CDR3 DNA reads as TGCGCCAGCAGTTTAGCGGGGGGGAACACCGGGGAGCTGTTTTTT. Translated, it gives CASSLAGGNTGELFF. Drawing the rest from reference TRBV5-1 and TRBJ2-2, the complete variable domain is KAGVTQTPRYLIKTRGQQVTLSCSPISGHRSVSWYQQTPGQGLQFLFEYFSETQRNKGNFPGRFSGRQFSNSRSEMNVSTLELGDSALYLCASSLAGGNTGELFFGEGSRLTVL.

This clone was observed a few times. This chain links TRBV5-1 with TRBJ1-5; D not resolved. Per germline, CDR1 SGHRS and CDR2 YFSETQ. There are 12 residues in the CDR3. V was trimmed by 4 bases and J by 8 bases, leaving 10 bases between them. CDR3: CASSENGKPQHF. DNA for the CDR3: TGCGCCAGCAGCGAGAACGGGAAGCCCCAGCATTTT.

The chain combines TRBV11-3 with TRBJ2-5, with a tentative D call TRBD1 (5 bases). The CDR3 is 15 residues long. V lost 5 bases to trimming and J lost 5 bases, with 18 bases between them. The germline CDR1 and CDR2 sequences are SGHNT and YENEEA. The CDR3 region has the DNA TGTGCCAGCAGCCCCCCGAAGCAGGGTGTTGAGACCCAGTACTTC. Translation: CASSPPKQGVETQYF.

Of note for this clone: At one boundary the junction diverges from the germline segment, which might be a read error. The genes are TRBV20-1 and TRBJ2-7, with 10 nucleotides matching TRBD1. This CDR3 is built from 11 residues. Germline assignment: CDR1 DFQATT and CDR2 SNEGSKA (reference sequence). CDR3 coding DNA: TGCAGTGCTACGGGACAGGGGATGCCGCACTTC. It specifies CSATGQGMPHF.

The chain joins TRBV29-1 to TRBJ1-1, with 7 bases aligning to TRBD1. Germline V gene sequence: CDR1 SQVTM, CDR2 ANQGSEA. V lost 4 bases to trimming and J lost 7 bases; unmatched junction nucleotides: 3. The CDR3 is made up of 11 amino acids. The CDR3 region is CSVAGGGEAFF. CDR3 nucleotide sequence: TGCAGCGTTGCAGGGGGTGGTGAAGCTTTCTTT.

The chain combines TRBV18 with TRBJ1-1; 7 bases align to TRBD1. CDR3 length: 15 residues. Trimming at V came to 3 bases and at J to 3 bases, leaving 7 bases not matched to a gene. CDR1 KGHSH and CDR2 LQKENI come from the germline V gene. CDR3 in DNA: TGTGCCAGCTCACCCCCGGCAGGGGGGTACACTGAAGCTTTCTTT. Amino acid sequence: CASSPPAGGYTEAFF.

This clone has just one count. The chain employs TRBV5-6 and TRBJ1-3; 7 bases align to TRBD1. Losses at the gene ends were 4 bases for V and 2 bases for J; bases not matched to a gene: 9. Germline V CDR1 and CDR2: SGHDT, YYEEEE. The CDR3 is 16 amino acids. In DNA form, the CDR3 reads TGTGCCAGCAGCACAACCACAGGGGACCCTGGAAACACCATATATTTT. As protein: CASSTTTGDPGNTIYF.

This chain links TRBV29-1 with TRBJ2-1, with 11 bases identical to TRBD1. CDR3 size: 15 residues. CDR1 is SQVTM and CDR2 is ANQGSEA in the germline V gene. V gave up 6 bases and J gave up 2 bases; unmatched junction bases: 6. CDR3 bases: TGCAGCGTCATCCCGGGACAGGGGGCCTACAATGAGCAGTTCTTC. Protein: CSVIPGQGAYNEQFF.

This chain connects TRBV6-5 to TRBJ1-5; D may be TRBD1 (6 bases). The CDR3 extends over 15 amino acids. The germline V and J ends were trimmed by 5 bases and 0 bases, with 11 bases remaining between them. The V gene's germline CDR1 is MNHEY and CDR2 SVGAGI. CDR3: CASSQGTNSNQPQHF. In nucleotides, the CDR3 is TGTGCCAGCAGTCAGGGGACCAATAGCAATCAGCCCCAGCATTTT.

This chain connects TRBV12-5 to TRBJ1-5, with D unresolved. The CDR3 extends over 15 amino acids. Germline CDR1 is LGHNT and CDR2 is FRNRAP. The germline V and J ends were trimmed by 3 bases and 0 bases, with 9 bases remaining between them. The CDR3 reads CASGFIGVSNQPQHF. CDR3 coding DNA: TGTGCTAGTGGTTTCATCGGGGTTAGCAATCAGCCCCAGCATTTT.

This clone has just a few counts. The chain links TRBV5-4 to TRBJ1-2, with 11 bases identical to TRBD1. After removal of 2 bases from V and 5 bases from J, the junction contained 14 bases not matched to a gene. The CDR3 sequence is 18 residues long. Looked up from germline, CDR1 is SGHNT and CDR2 is YYREEE (reference sequence). The CDR3 DNA sequence: TGTGCCAGCAGCTTCTTTGGTTCGTCGGACAGGGGGCTATATGGCTACACCTTC. It translates to CASSFFGSSDRGLYGYTF. Complete variable domain (other parts from reference TRBV5-4 and TRBJ1-2): ETGVTQSPTHLIKTRGQQVTLRCSSQSGHNTVSWYQQALGQGPQFIFQYYREEENGRGNFPPRFSGLQFPNYSSELNVNALELDDSALYLCASSFFGSSDRGLYGYTFGSGTRLTVV.

The chain has TRBV19 and TRBJ1-4, with 7 bases identical to TRBD1. CDR3 length: 13 amino acids. Germline CDR1 reads LNHDA; CDR2 reads SQIVND (reference sequence). With V trimmed by 4 bases and J by 5 bases, 1 base remained unmatched. The CDR3 protein is CASSSRGNEKLFF. Written as DNA, the CDR3 is TGTGCCAGTAGTAGCAGGGGGAATGAAAAACTGTTTTTT. Drawing the rest from reference TRBV19 and TRBJ1-4, the complete variable domain is DGGITQSPKYLFRKEGQNVTLSCEQNLNHDAMYWYRQDPGQGLRLIYYSQIVNDFQKGDIAEGYSVSREKKESFPLTVTSAQKNPTAFYLCASSSRGNEKLFFGSGTQLSVL.

This chain connects TRBV7-8 to TRBJ2-2, with D possibly matching TRBD2 (6 bases). With 1 base removed from V and 4 bases from J, the gap between germline ends came to 10 bases. Germline V gene data show CDR1 as SGHVS and CDR2 as FQNEAQ. The CDR3 runs to 15 residues. CDR3 sequence: CASSLVSGGTGELFF. The CDR3 nucleotides read TGTGCCAGCAGCTTAGTTAGCGGAGGCACCGGGGAGCTGTTTTTT.

The V gene is TRBV18, the J gene TRBJ1-2, with a tentative D call TRBD1 (6 bases). Trimming removed 2 bases from V and 3 bases from J, with 16 bases in between. The CDR3 runs to 16 residues. CDR1 is KGHSH, CDR2 LQKENI, per germline. CDR3 sequence: CASSPTGAGADYGYTF. CDR3 bases: TGTGCCAGCTCACCAACCGGGGCGGGGGCCGACTATGGCTACACCTTC.

The V call is TRBV5-5, the J call TRBJ2-7; maybe TRBD2 (5 bases). Trimming left V 5 bases short and J 4 bases short, with 16 bases between. The CDR3 covers 14 residues. Per the germline V gene, CDR1 is SGHKS and CDR2 is YYEKEE (reference sequence). The CDR3 sequence: CASSPRRDWYEQYF. The CDR3 nucleotides read TGTGCCAGCAGTCCTAGACGGGATTGGTACGAGCAGTACTTC.

This clone showed up just once. The genes are TRBV11-3 and TRBJ2-1, with TRBD1 matching over 10 bases. The CDR3 has 14 residues. With 5 bases clipped from V and 10 bases from J, the junction kept 8 bases outside the gene matches. Germline CDR1 SGHNT, CDR2 YENEEA. The CDR3, as DNA: TGTGCCAGCAGCCCCCGACAGGGGGCTGGAGAGCAGTTCTTC. This encodes CASSPRQGAGEQFF. Filled out from reference TRBV11-3 and TRBJ2-1, the complete variable domain reads EAGVVQSPRYKIIEKKQPVAFWCNPISGHNTLYWYLQNLGQGPELLIRYENEEAVDDSQLPKDRFSAERLKGVDSTLKIQPAELGDSAVYLCASSPRQGAGEQFFGPGTRLTVL.

V gene TRBV4-2 combines with J gene TRBJ2-4, with D tentatively TRBD2 (6 bases). The CDR3 runs 23 residues. CDR1 and CDR2 (germline): LGHNA, YNFKEQ. The V gene lost 3 bases and the J gene lost 1 base, with 34 bases spanning the gap. The chain's CDR3 is CASSHLRQRGGLWGPVAKNIQYF. CDR3 sequence (DNA): TGTGCCAGCAGCCACCTCCGACAGAGGGGAGGCCTGTGGGGTCCGGTGGCCAAAAACATTCAGTACTTC.

V usage is TRBV20-1 and J usage is TRBJ1-1; D not resolved. Germline values: CDR1 DFQATT, CDR2 SNEGSKA (reference sequence). This CDR3 has 14 residues. Between the trimmed V and J ends, which lost 3 bases and 3 bases, there was a span of 14 bases. Here the CDR3 DNA reads TGCAGTGCTAGTTCGTGGGGAGGTTACACTGAAGCTTTCTTT. This translates into CSASSWGGYTEAFF.

This clone came up once. This chain links TRBV10-3 with TRBJ1-1; D unclear. The CDR3 has 12 amino acids. Trimming pared 6 bases from V and 7 bases from J, leaving 12 bases between. Germline assignment: CDR1 ENHRY and CDR2 SYGVKD. CDR3 in amino acids: CAIRAGVDEAFF. The CDR3 DNA reads TGTGCCATCAGGGCCGGGGTCGATGAAGCTTTCTTT.

This clone has only a few counts. The CDR3 region is CASSPEEGWGNEKLFF. DNA of the CDR3: TGCGCCAGCAGCCCCGAGGAGGGTTGGGGTAATGAAAAACTGTTTTTT. The J gene is TRBJ1-4, the V gene TRBV5-1, with D unclear. The CDR3 spans 16 residues. CDR1 and CDR2 (germline): SGHRS, YFSETQ. The V end was cut by 4 bases, the J end by 4 bases, with 17 bases between.

The genes are TRBV2 and TRBJ1-1; D is unclear. Between the trimmed V and J ends, which lost 7 bases and 0 bases, there was a span of 6 bases. This CDR3 has 12 amino acids. The germline V gene has CDR1 SNHLY and CDR2 FYNNEI. The CDR3 region is CASKIMNTEAFF. CDR3 in DNA: TGTGCCAGCAAAATAATGAACACTGAAGCTTTCTTT.

Only one count was recorded for this clone. J is TRBJ1-2 and V is TRBV7-3, with D hard to call. Germline CDR1 is SGHTA and CDR2 is FQGTGA. V lost 1 base and J 7 bases, leaving 19 bases between the germline ends. CDR3 size: 16 residues. The CDR3 reads CASSLIGPGLGSGYTF. CDR3 DNA: TGTGCCAGCAGCTTAATCGGCCCCGGCCTCGGGAGTGGCTACACCTTC.

The chain employs TRBV2 and TRBJ2-1; D may be TRBD2 (5 bases). This CDR3 spans 14 amino acids. Trimming took off 5 bases at V and 3 bases at J, with 11 bases between the two ends. Per the germline V gene, CDR1 is SNHLY and CDR2 is FYNNEI. The CDR3 loop reads CASSKTGNYNEQFF. The CDR3 DNA reads as TGTGCCAGCAGTAAAACGGGGAACTACAATGAGCAGTTCTTC.

The rearrangement uses TRBV7-3 and TRBJ1-1, with D possibly TRBD1 on 6 matching bases. CDR3 length: 15 residues. CDR1 and CDR2 from the germline V gene are SGHTA and FQGTGA. The V end was cut by 0 bases, the J end by 1 base, with 9 bases between. In DNA form, the CDR3 reads TGTGCCAGCAGCTTAACGGGCAGGGGGAACACTGAAGCTTTCTTT. Translation gives CASSLTGRGNTEAFF.

V is TRBV10-2 and J is TRBJ1-5; TRBD1 agrees at 8 bases. Germline values: CDR1 WSHSY, CDR2 SAAADI. This CDR3 has 14 residues. V dropped 4 bases and J dropped 5; count of bases not matched to a gene: 4. CDR3 region: CASSGTGRDQPQHF. CDR3 in DNA: TGCGCCAGCAGTGGGACAGGGAGAGATCAGCCCCAGCATTTT.

CDR3 amino acids: CASSINAGQPNYGYTF. CDR3 DNA sequence: TGTGCCAGTAGTATAAATGCCGGACAGCCTAACTATGGCTACACCTTC. The V gene is TRBV19, the J gene TRBJ1-2, with D perhaps matching TRBD1 (6 bases). Trimming removed 2 bases at V and 0 bases at J, with 13 bases between. The CDR3 loop spans 16 amino acids. CDR1 is LNHDA and CDR2 is SQIVND in the germline V gene (reference sequence).

This CDR3 reads CATSRDWRTHYNEQFF. CDR3 bases: TGTGCCACCAGCAGAGATTGGAGGACTCACTACAATGAGCAGTTCTTC. The gene calls are TRBV15 and TRBJ2-1; a weak D match, TRBD2 (5 bases). This CDR3 contains 16 residues. CDR1 and CDR2 (germline): LNHNV, YYDKDF (reference sequence). The ends were cut back, 0 bases at V and 3 bases at J, with 12 bases in the middle.

The CDR3, as DNA: TGTGCCAGCAGCGTAGGTGTCAGCGGGAGGGGCGATACGCAGTATTTT. This sequence encodes CASSVGVSGRGDTQYF. The J gene is TRBJ2-3, the V gene TRBV9, with 10 nucleotides matching TRBD2. This CDR3 has 16 residues. The germline V gene encodes CDR1 SGDLS and CDR2 YYNGEE. With 0 bases clipped from V and 6 bases from J, the junction kept 7 bases outside the gene matches.

V is TRBV2 and J is TRBJ1-6, with 9 bases aligning to TRBD1. Germline CDR1 is SNHLY and CDR2 is FYNNEI. CDR3 length: 15 residues. V dropped 5 bases and J dropped 6; count of bases not matched to a gene: 5. The CDR3 reads CASSPGQGSNSPLHF. DNA of the CDR3: TGTGCCAGCAGTCCGGGACAGGGTAGTAATTCACCCCTCCACTTT.

This clone has only one observation. The chain employs TRBV5-6 and TRBJ2-3; no reliable D call. The V end lost 0 bases, the J end lost 5 bases, and 4 bases lay between the germline ends. Germline-derived CDR1 and CDR2 are SGHDT and YYEEEE. The CDR3 loop spans 12 amino acids. CDR3 protein: CASSLDRDTQYF. The CDR3 DNA reads TGTGCCAGCAGCTTGGATAGAGATACGCAGTATTTT.